These 3 T cell receptor beta chains came from one sample sequenced in a study of T cell repertoires in cytomegalovirus infection. TCRdb reprocessed the reads with MiXCR, giving one entry per CDR3 protein. The sample yields 160,000 or so distinct CDR3 sequences, less than 25% seen once. For these receptors, no antigen is known. The sequencing here drew on CD8+ T cells from cultured PBMCs, taken from culture after CMV antigen stimulation. All receptors derive from a human donor in good health (CMV status not recorded). Some clones in this sample may be carry-over from other donors' samples.

This chain links TRBV6-6 with TRBJ2-3, with D perhaps being TRBD1 or TRBD2 (6 bases each). In germline, CDR1 is MNHNY, CDR2 SVGAGI (reference sequence). Trimming left V 0 bases short and J 2 bases short, with 15 bases between. The CDR3 has 17 amino acids. The CDR3 loop is CASSYSGTGAHTDTQYF. In DNA form, the CDR3 reads TGTGCCAGCAGTTACTCAGGGACGGGGGCCCACACAGATACGCAGTATTTT.

The V call is TRBV7-9, the J call TRBJ2-3; possibly TRBD1 for D (6 bases). Trimming pared 4 bases from V and 1 base from J, leaving 12 bases between. In germline, CDR1 is SEHNR, CDR2 FQNEAQ (reference sequence). The CDR3 sequence is 15 residues long. CDR3 DNA sequence: TGTGCCAGCAGCTCTACAGGGATGGGCACAGATACGCAGTATTTT. Translation gives CASSSTGMGTDTQYF.

V usage is TRBV7-8 and J usage is TRBJ2-2, with D possibly called TRBD1 or TRBD2 (5 bases each). Trimming shortened V by 1 base and J by 7 bases, and 10 bases separated the two germline ends. This CDR3 has 14 residues. The germline V gene encodes CDR1 SGHVS and CDR2 FQNEAQ. CDR3 loop: CASSLEPGSGELFF. CDR3 nucleotides: TGTGCCAGCAGCTTAGAGCCAGGGAGCGGGGAGCTGTTTTTT.